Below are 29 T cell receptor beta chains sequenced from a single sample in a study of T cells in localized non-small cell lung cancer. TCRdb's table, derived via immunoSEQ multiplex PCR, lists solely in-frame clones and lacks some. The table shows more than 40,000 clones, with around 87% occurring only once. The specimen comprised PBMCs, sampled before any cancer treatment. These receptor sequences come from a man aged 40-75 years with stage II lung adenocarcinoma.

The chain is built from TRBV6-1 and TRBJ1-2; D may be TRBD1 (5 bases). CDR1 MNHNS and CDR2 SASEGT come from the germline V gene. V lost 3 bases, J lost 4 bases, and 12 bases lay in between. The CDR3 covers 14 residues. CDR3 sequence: CASSDPDGTYGYTF. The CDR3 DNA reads TGTGCCAGCAGTGATCCCGACGGGACCTATGGCTACACCTTC.

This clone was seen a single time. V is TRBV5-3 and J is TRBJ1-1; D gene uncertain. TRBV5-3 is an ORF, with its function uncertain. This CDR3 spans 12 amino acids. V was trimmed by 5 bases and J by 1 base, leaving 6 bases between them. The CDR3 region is CARSGGNTEAFF. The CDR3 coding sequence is TGTGCCAGAAGTGGAGGGAACACTGAAGCTTTCTTT.

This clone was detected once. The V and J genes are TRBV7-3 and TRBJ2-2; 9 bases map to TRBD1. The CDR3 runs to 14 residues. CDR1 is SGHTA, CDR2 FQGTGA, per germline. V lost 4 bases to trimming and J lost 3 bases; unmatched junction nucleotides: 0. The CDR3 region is CASSWTGDTGELFF. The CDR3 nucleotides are TGTGCCAGCAGCTGGACAGGGGACACCGGGGAGCTGTTTTTT. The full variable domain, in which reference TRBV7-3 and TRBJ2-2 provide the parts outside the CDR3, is GAGVSQTPSNKVTEKGKYVELRCDPISGHTALYWYRQSLGQGPEFLIYFQGTGAADDSGLPNDRFFAVRPEGSVSTLKIQRTERGDSAVYLCASSWTGDTGELFFGEGSRLTVL.

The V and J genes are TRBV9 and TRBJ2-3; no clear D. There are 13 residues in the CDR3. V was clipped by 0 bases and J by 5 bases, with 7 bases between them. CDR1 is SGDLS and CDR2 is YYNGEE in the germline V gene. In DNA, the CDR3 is TGTGCCAGCAGCGTAGATATAGGAGATACGCAGTATTTT. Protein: CASSVDIGDTQYF. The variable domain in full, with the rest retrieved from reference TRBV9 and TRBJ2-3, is DSGVTQTPKHLITATGQRVTLRCSPRSGDLSVYWYQQSLDQGLQFLIQYYNGEERAKGNILERFSAQQFPDLHSELNLSSLELGDSALYFCASSVDIGDTQYFGPGTRLTVL.

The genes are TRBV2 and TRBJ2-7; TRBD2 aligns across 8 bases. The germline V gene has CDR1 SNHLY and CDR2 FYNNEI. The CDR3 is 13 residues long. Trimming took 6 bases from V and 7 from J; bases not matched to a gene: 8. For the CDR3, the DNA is TGTGCCAGCAGCCCGGGGGGGTTTCAAGAGCAGTACGTC. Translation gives CASSPGGFQEQYV.

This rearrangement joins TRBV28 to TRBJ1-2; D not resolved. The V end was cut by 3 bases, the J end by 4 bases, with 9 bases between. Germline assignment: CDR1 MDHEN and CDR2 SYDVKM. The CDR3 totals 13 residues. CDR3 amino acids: CASSFGWSYGYTF. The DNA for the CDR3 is TGTGCCAGCAGTTTTGGGTGGAGCTATGGCTACACCTTC.

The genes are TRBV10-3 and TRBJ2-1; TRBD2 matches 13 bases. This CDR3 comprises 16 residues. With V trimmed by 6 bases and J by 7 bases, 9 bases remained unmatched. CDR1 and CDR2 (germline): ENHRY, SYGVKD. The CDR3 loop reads CAIRPRTSGGDNEQFF. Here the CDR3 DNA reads TGTGCCATCAGACCACGGACTAGCGGGGGCGATAATGAGCAGTTCTTC.

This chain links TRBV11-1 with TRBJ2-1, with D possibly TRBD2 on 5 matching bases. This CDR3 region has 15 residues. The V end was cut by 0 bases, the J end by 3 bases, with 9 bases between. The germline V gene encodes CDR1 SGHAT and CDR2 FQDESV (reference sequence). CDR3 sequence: CASSLAEVVYNEQFF. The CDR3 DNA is TGTGCCAGCAGCTTAGCGGAGGTAGTCTACAATGAGCAGTTCTTC.

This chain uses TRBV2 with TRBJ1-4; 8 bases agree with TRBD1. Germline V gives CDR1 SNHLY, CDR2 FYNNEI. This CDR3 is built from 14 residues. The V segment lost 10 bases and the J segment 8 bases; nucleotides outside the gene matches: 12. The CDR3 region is CATKEDRVKEKLFF. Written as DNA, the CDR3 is TGTGCCACTAAGGAGGACAGGGTGAAAGAAAAACTGTTTTTT.

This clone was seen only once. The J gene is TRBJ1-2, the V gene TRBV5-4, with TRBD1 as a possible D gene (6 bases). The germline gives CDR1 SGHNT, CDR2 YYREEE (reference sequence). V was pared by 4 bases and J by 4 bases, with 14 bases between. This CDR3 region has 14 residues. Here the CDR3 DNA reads TGTGCCAGCAGCCCGAGGGGGGGTCCCTATGGCTACACCTTC. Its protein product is CASSPRGGPYGYTF.

The chain's CDR3 is CASTPSTGSTEAFF. CDR3 DNA: TGCGCCAGTACCCCTTCGACTGGAAGCACTGAAGCTTTCTTT. This rearrangement joins TRBV5-1 to TRBJ1-1; D remains unclear. V was trimmed by 8 bases and J by 4 bases, leaving 18 bases between them. The length of the CDR3 is 14 residues. Germline V gene lookup returns CDR1 SGHRS and CDR2 YFSETQ.

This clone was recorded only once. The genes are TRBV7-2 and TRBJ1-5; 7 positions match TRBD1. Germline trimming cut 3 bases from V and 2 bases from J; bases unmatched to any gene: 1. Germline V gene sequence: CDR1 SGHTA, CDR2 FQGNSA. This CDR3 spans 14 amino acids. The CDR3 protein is CASSFTGGNQPQHF. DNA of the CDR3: TGTGCCAGCAGCTTTACAGGGGGCAATCAGCCCCAGCATTTT.

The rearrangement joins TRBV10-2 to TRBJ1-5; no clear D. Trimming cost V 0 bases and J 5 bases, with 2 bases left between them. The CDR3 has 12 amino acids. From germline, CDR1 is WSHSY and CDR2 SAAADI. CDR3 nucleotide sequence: TGCGCCAGCAGTGAGTCCCATCAGCCCCAGCATTTT. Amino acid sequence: CASSESHQPQHF.

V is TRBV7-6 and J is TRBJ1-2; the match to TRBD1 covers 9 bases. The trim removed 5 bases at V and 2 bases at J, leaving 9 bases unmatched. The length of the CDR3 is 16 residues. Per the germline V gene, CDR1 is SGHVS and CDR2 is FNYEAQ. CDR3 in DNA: TGTGCCAGCAGCCACTTATCACAGGGGGCGAACTATGGCTACACCTTC. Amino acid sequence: CASSHLSQGANYGYTF.

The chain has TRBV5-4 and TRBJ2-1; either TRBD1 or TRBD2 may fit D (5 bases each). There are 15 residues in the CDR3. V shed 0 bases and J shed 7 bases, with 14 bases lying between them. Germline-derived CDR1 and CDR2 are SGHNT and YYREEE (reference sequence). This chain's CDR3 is CASSLGGEGRNEQFF. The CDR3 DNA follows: TGTGCCAGCAGCTTGGGAGGGGAAGGGCGGAATGAGCAGTTCTTC.

In DNA form, the CDR3 reads TGCGCCAGCAGCCAATTTCCGGGACAGAACACCGGGGAGCTGTTTTTT. Translating it yields CASSQFPGQNTGELFF. The chain joins TRBV4-1 to TRBJ2-2, with D possibly being TRBD1 (6 bases). The length of the CDR3 is 16 residues. Per germline, CDR1 MGHRA and CDR2 YSYEKL. Trimming removed 2 bases from V and 1 base from J, with 11 bases in between.

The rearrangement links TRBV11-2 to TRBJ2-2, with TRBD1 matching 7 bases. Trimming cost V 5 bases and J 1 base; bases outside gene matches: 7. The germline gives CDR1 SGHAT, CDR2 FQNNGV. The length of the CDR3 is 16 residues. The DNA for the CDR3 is TGTGCCAGCAGCATAACGGACAGGTTGAACACCGGGGAGCTGTTTTTT. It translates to CASSITDRLNTGELFF.

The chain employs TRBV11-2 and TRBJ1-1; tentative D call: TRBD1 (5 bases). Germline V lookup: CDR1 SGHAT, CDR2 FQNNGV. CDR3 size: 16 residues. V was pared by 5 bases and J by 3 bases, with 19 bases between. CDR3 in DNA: TGTGCCAGCAGCACACAAGTTAGGGGACTTTACACTGAAGCTTTCTTT. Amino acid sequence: CASSTQVRGLYTEAFF. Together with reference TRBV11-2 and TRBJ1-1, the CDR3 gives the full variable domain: EAGVAQSPRYKIIEKRQSVAFWCNPISGHATLYWYQQILGQGPKLLIQFQNNGVVDDSQLPKDRFSAERLKGVDSTLKIQPAKLEDSAVYLCASSTQVRGLYTEAFFGQGTRLTVV.

CDR3 nucleotide sequence: TGTGCCAGCAGCTTACACACAGATACGCAGTATTTT. Amino acids: CASSLHTDTQYF. J is TRBJ2-3 and V is TRBV7-8, with no clear D. The CDR3 length is 12 residues. The ends were cut back, 2 bases at V and 2 bases at J, with 2 bases in the middle. Per the germline V gene, CDR1 is SGHVS and CDR2 is FQNEAQ.

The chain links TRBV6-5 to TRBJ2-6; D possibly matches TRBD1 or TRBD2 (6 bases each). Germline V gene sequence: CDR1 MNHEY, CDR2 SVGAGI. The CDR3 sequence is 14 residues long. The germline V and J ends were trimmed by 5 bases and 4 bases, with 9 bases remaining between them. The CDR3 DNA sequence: TGTGCCAGCAGTCCGGGGGCCGGGGCCAACGTCCTGACTTTC. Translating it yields CASSPGAGANVLTF.

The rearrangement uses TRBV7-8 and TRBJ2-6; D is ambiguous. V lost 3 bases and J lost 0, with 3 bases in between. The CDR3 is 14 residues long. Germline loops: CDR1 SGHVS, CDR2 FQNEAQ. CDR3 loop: CASSLSSGANVLTF. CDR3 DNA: TGTGCCAGCAGCTTGTCCTCTGGGGCCAACGTCCTGACTTTC.

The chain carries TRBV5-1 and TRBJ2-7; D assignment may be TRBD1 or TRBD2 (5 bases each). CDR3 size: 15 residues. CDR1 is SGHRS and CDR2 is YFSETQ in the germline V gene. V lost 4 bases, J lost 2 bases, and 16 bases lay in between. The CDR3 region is CASSPLGRGPYEQYF. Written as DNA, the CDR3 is TGCGCCAGCAGCCCTCTAGGCCGGGGCCCCTACGAGCAGTACTTC.

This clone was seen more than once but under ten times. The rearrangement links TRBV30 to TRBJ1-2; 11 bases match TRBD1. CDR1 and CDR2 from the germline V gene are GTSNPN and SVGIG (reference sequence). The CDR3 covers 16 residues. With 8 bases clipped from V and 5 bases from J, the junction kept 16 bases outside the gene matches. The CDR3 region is CARPFGTGGTEYGYTF. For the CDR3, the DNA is TGTGCCCGGCCTTTCGGGACAGGGGGAACTGAGTATGGCTACACCTTC.

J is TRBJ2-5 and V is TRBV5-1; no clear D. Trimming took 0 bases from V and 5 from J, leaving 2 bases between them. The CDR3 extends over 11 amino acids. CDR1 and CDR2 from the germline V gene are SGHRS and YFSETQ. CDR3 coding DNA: TGCGCCAGCAGCTTGGATGAGACCCAGTACTTC. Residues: CASSLDETQYF.

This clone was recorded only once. CDR3 coding DNA: TGTGCCAGCAGGGGGCCTAGTTCTCCCGACAGGGGGCGCACAGATACGCAGTATTTT. This codes for CASRGPSSPDRGRTDTQYF. The chain recombines TRBV13 with TRBJ2-3; 10 nucleotides line up with TRBD1. The germline V gene has CDR1 PRHDT and CDR2 FYEKMQ (reference sequence). There are 19 residues in the CDR3. V gave up 6 bases and J gave up 1 base; unmatched junction bases: 16.

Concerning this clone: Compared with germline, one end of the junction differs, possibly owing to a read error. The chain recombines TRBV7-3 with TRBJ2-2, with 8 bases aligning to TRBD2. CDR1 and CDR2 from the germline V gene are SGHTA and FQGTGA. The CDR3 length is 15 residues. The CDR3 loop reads CASSHRTSNTGELFF. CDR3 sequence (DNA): TGTGCCAGCAGCCACAGGACTAGCAACACAGGGGAGCTGTTTTTT.

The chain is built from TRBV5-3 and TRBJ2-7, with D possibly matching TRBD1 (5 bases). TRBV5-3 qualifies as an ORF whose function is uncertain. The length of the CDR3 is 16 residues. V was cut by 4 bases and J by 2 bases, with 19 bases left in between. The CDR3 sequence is CARSPATGVDTYEQYF. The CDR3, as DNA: TGTGCCAGAAGCCCGGCCACAGGCGTCGATACCTACGAGCAGTACTTC.

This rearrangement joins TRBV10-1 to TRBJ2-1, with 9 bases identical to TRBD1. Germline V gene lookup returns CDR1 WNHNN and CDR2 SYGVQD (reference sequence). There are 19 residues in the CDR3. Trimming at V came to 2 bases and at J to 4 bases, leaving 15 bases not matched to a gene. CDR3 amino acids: CASSEPGFYRGRFYNEQFF. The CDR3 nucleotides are TGCGCCAGCAGTGAGCCCGGATTCTACAGGGGGCGGTTTTACAATGAGCAGTTCTTC.

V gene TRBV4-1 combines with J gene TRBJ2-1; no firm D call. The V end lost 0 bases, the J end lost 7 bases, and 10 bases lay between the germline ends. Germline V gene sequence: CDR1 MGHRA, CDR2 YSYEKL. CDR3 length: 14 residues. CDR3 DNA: TGCGCCAGCAGCCAAGATAACTACCGTAATGAGCAGTTCTTC. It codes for CASSQDNYRNEQFF.